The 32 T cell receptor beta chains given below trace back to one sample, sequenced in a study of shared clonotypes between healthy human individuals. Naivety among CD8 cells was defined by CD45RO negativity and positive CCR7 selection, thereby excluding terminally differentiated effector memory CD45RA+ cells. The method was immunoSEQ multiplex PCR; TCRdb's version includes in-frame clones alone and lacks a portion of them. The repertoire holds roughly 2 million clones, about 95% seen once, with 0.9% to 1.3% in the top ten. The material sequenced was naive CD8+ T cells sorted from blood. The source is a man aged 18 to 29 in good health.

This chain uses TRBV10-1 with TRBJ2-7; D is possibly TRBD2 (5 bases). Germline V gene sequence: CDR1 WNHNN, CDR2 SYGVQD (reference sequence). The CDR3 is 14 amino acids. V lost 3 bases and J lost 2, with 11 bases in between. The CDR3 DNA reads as TGCGCCAGCAGTGAAGTGAGCGGTCCCTACGAGCAGTACTTC. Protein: CASSEVSGPYEQYF.

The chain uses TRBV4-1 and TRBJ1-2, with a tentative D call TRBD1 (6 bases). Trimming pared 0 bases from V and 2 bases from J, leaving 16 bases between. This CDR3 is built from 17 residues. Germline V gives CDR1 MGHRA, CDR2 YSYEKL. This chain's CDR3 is CASSQDHLAGANYGYTF. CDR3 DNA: TGCGCCAGCAGCCAAGATCATCTAGCAGGGGCGAACTATGGCTACACCTTC.

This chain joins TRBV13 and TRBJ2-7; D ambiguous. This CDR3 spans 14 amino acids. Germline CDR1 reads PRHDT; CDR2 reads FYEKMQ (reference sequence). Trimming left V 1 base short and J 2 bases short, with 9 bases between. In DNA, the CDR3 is TGTGCCAGCAGCTTAGTTGGGAATGCCTACGAGCAGTACTTC. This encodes CASSLVGNAYEQYF.

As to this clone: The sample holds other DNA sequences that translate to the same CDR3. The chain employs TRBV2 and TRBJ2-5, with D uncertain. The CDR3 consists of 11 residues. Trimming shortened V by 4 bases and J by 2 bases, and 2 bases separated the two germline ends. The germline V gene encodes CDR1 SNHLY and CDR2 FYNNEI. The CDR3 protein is CASSAQETQYF. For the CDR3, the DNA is TGTGCCAGCAGTGCACAAGAGACCCAGTACTTC. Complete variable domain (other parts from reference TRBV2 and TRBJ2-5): EPEVTQTPSHQVTQMGQEVILRCVPISNHLYFYWYRQILGQKVEFLVSFYNNEISEKSEIFDDQFSVERPDGSNFTLKIRSTKLEDSAMYFCASSAQETQYFGPGTRLLVL.

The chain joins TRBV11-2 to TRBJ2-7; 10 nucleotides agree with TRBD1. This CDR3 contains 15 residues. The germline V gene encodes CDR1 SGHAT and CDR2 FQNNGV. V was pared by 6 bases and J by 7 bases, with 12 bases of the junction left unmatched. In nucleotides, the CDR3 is TGTGCCAGCAGACAGCCGGGACAGGGGTCGGGGGAGCAGTACTTC. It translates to CASRQPGQGSGEQYF.

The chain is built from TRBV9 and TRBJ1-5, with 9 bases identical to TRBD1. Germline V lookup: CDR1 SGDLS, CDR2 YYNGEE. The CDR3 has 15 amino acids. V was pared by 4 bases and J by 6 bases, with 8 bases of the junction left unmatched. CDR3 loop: CASSPTGTGTQPQHF. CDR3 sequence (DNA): TGTGCCAGCAGCCCCACCGGGACAGGGACTCAGCCCCAGCATTTT.

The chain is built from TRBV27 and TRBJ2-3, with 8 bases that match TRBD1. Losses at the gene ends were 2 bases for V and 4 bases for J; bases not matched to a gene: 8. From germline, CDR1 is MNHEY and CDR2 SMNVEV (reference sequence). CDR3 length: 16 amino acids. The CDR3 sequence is CASSLKPLTGADTQYF. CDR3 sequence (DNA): TGTGCCAGCAGTTTAAAGCCACTGACAGGGGCAGATACGCAGTATTTT.

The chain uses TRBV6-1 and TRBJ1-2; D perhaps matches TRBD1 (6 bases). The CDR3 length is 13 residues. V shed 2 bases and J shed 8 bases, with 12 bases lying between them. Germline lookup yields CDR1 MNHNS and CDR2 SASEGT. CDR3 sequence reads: CASSETAGEGYTF. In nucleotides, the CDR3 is TGTGCCAGCAGTGAAACCGCAGGGGAGGGCTACACCTTC.

CDR3 sequence reads: CASSEPPFGQISSNQPQHF. The CDR3 DNA reads as TGTGCCAGCAGTGAACCCCCTTTCGGACAAATCTCGAGCAATCAGCCCCAGCATTTT. The chain links TRBV6-1 to TRBJ1-5, with D possibly being TRBD1 (5 bases). The CDR3 is made up of 19 amino acids. With 2 bases removed from V and 1 base from J, the gap between germline ends came to 21 bases. CDR1 is MNHNS and CDR2 is SASEGT in the germline V gene.

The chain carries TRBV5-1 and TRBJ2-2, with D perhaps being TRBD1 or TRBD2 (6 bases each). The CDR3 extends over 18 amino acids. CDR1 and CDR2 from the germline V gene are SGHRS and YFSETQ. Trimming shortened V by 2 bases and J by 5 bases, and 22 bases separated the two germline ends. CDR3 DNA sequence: TGCGCCAGCAGCTTTCAACAGGGATGGGGACTCGAAACCGGGGAGCTGTTTTTT. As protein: CASSFQQGWGLETGELFF.

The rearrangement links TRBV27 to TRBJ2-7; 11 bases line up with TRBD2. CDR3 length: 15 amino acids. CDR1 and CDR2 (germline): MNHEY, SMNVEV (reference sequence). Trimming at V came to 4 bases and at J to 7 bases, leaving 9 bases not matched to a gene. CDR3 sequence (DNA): TGTGCCAGCAGTTCGGTACTAGCGGGAGATAGAGAGCAGTACTTC. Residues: CASSSVLAGDREQYF.

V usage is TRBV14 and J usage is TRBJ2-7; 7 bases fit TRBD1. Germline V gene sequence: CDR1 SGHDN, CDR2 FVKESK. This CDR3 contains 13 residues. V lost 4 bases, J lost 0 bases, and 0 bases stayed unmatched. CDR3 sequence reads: CASSRDSSYEQYF. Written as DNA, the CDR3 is TGTGCCAGCAGCCGGGACAGCTCCTACGAGCAGTACTTC.

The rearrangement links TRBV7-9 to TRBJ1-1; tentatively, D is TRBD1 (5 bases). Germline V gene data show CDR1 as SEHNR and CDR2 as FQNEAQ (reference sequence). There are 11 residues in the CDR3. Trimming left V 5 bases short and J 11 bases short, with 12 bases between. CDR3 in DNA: TGTGCCAGCAGCCAGGGAAGGGATGCTTTCTTT. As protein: CASSQGRDAFF.

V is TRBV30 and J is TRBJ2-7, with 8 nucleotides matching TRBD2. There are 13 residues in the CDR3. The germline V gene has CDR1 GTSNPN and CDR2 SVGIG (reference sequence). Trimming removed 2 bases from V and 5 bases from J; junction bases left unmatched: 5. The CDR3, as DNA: TGTGCCTGGAGTCCTGGTAGCGGGGACGAGCAGTACTTC. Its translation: CAWSPGSGDEQYF. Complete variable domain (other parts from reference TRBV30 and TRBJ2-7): SQTIHQWPATLVQPVGSPLSLECTVEGTSNPNLYWYRQAAGRGLQLLFYSVGIGQISSEVPQNLSASRPQDRQFILSSKKLLLSDSGFYLCAWSPGSGDEQYFGPGTRLTVT.

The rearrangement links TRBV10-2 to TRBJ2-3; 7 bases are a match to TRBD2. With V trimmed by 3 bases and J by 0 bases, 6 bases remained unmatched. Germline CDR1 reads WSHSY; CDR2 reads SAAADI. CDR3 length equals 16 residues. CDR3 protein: CASSERPAGSTDTQYF. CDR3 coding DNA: TGCGCCAGCAGTGAACGGCCAGCGGGAAGCACAGATACGCAGTATTTT.

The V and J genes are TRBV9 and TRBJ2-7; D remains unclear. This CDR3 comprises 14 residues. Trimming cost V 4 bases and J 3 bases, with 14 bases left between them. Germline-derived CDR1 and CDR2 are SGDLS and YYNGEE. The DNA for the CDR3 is TGTGCCAGCAGCCCTTTCGGGTCTGGCTACGAGCAGTACTTC. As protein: CASSPFGSGYEQYF.

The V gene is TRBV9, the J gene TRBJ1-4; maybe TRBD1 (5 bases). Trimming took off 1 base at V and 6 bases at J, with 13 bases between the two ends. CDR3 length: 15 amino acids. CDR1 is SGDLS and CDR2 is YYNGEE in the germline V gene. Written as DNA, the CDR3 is TGTGCCAGCAGCGTAAAGGGGTCGGAGGATGAAAAACTGTTTTTT. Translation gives CASSVKGSEDEKLFF.

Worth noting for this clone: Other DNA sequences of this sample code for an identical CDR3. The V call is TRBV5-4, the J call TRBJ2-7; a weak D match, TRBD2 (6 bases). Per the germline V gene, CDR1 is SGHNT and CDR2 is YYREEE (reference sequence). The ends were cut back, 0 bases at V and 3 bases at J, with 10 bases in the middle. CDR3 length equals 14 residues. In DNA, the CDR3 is TGTGCCAGCAGCTTGGACCGGGGACTCTACGAGCAGTACTTC. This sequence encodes CASSLDRGLYEQYF.

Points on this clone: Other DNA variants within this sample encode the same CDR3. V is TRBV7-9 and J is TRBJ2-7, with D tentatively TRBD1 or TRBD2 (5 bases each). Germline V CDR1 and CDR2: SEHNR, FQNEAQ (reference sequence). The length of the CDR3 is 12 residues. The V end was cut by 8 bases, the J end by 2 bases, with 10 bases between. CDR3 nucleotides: TGTGCCAGCTCGGGGACCACCTACGAGCAGTACTTC. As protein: CASSGTTYEQYF.

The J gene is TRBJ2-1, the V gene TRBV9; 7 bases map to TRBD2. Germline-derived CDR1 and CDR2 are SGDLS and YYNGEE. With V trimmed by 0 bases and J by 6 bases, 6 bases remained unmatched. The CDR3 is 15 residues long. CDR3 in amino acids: CASSVALADINEQFF. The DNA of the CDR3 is TGTGCCAGCAGCGTAGCCCTAGCGGATATCAATGAGCAGTTCTTC.

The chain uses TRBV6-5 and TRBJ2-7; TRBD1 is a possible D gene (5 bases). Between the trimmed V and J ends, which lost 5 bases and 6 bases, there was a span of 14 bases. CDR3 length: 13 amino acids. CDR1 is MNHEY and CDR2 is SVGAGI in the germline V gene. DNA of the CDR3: TGTGCCAGCAGTCATGGAGAAGGGGTCGAGCAGTACTTC. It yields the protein CASSHGEGVEQYF.

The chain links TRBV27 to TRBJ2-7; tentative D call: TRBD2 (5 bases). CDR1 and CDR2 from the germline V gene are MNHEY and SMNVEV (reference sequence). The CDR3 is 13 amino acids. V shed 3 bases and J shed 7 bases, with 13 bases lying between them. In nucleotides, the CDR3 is TGTGCCAGCAGTTTCCCTGGGGAGCAGGAGCAGTACTTC. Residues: CASSFPGEQEQYF.

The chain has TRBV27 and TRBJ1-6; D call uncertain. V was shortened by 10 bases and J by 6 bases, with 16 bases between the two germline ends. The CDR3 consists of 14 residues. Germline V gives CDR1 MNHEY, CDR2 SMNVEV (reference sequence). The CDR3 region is CATHNTGSNSPLHF. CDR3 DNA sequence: TGTGCCACCCATAACACGGGAAGTAATTCACCCCTCCACTTT.

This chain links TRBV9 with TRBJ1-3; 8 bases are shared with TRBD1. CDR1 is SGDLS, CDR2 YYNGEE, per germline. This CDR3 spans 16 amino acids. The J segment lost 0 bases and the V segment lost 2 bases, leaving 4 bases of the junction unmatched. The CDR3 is CASSVTGTGSGNTIYF. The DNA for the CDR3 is TGTGCCAGCAGCGTGACCGGGACAGGCTCTGGAAACACCATATATTTT.

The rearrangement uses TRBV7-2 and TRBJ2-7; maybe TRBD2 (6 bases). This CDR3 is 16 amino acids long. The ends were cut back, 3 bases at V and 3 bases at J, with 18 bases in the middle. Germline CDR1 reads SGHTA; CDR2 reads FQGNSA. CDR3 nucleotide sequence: TGTGCCAGCAGCTTGGAGGGGCCCCCCGCAATCTACGAGCAGTACTTC. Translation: CASSLEGPPAIYEQYF. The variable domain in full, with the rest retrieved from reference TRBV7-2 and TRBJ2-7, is GAGVSQSPSNKVTEKGKDVELRCDPISGHTALYWYRQSLGQGLEFLIYFQGNSAPDKSGLPSDRFSAERTGGSVSTLTIQRTQQEDSAVYLCASSLEGPPAIYEQYFGPGTRLTVT.

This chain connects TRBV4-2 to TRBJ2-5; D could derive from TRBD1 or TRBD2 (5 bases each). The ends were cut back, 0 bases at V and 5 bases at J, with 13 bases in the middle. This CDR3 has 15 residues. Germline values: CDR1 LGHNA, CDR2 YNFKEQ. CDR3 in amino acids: CASSQDWGPRETQYF. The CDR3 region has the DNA TGTGCCAGCAGCCAAGATTGGGGACCAAGGGAGACCCAGTACTTC.

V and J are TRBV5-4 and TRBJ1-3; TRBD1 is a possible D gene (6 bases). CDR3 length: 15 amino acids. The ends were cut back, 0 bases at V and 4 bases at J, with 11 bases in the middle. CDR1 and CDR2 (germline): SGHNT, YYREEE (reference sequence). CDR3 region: CASSLAAGEGNTIYF. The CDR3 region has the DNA TGTGCCAGCAGCTTGGCAGCAGGGGAAGGAAACACCATATATTTT.

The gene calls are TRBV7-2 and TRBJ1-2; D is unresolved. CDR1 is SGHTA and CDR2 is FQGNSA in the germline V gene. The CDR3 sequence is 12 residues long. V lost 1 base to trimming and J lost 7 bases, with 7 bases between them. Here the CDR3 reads CASSLEYSGYTF. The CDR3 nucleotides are TGTGCCAGCAGCTTAGAATATTCTGGCTACACCTTC.

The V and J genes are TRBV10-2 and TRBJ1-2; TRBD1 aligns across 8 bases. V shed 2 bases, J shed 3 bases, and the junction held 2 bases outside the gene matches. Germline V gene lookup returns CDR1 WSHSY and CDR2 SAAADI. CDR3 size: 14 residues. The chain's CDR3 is CASSEDRGDYGYTF. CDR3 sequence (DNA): TGCGCCAGCAGTGAGGACAGGGGAGACTATGGCTACACCTTC.

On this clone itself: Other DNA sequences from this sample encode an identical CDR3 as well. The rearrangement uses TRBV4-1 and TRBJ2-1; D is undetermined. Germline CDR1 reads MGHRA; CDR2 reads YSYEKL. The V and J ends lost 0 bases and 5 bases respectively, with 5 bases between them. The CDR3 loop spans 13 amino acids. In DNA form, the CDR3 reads TGCGCCAGCAGCCAAGACCCGGACAATGAGCAGTTCTTC. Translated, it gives CASSQDPDNEQFF.

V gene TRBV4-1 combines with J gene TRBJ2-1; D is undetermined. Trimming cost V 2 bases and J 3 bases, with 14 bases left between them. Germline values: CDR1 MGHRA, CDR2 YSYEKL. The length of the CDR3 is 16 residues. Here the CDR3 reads CASSQLTGTFYNEQFF. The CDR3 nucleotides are TGCGCCAGCAGCCAACTAACCGGCACCTTCTACAATGAGCAGTTCTTC.

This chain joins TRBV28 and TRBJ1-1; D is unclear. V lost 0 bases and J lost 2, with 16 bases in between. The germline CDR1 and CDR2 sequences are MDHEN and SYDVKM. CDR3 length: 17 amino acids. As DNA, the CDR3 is TGTGCCAGCAGTTTATGGGGTACAGCGAAGCTTAACACTGAAGCTTTCTTT. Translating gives CASSLWGTAKLNTEAFF.